A single sample is the source of the 17 T cell receptor beta chains below, sequenced in a study of early T cells in non-severe SARS-CoV-2 infection. TCRdb redid the calling of the 5' RACE reads with MiXCR, one entry per CDR3 protein. The sample records just over 60,000 distinct CDR3 sequences, less than 10% being singletons. The sequencing sample was made of whole blood. Receptors originate from an adult who was a healthcare worker with PCR-confirmed SARS-CoV-2 infection or an uninfected control (not recorded which).

This clonotype came up a few times. The chain recombines TRBV10-3 with TRBJ2-7; 8 bases agree with TRBD2. The CDR3 is 16 residues long. The germline V gene has CDR1 ENHRY and CDR2 SYGVKD. The J segment lost 5 bases and the V segment lost 6 bases, leaving 15 bases of the junction unmatched. The CDR3 sequence is CAISEGRGGLKNEQYV. CDR3 nucleotides: TGTGCCATCAGCGAGGGCCGGGGGGGCCTTAAAAACGAGCAGTACGTC.

The V gene is TRBV7-8, the J gene TRBJ2-2, with a tentative D call TRBD1 (5 bases). Germline V lookup: CDR1 SGHVS, CDR2 FQNEAQ. V lost 3 bases and J lost 4, with 12 bases in between. The CDR3 has 15 amino acids. The DNA of the CDR3 is TGTGCCAGCAGCTTTCCCGACAGCGCCACCGGGGAGCTGTTTTTT. This sequence encodes CASSFPDSATGELFF.

This clonotype was detected ten times or more. The chain combines TRBV12-3 or TRBV12-4 with TRBJ2-1; D could derive from TRBD1 or TRBD2 (5 bases each). CDR3 length equals 16 residues. V was pared by 3 bases and J by 5 bases, with 17 bases between. The CDR3 loop reads CASSLKRGADNNEQFF. In DNA form, the CDR3 reads TGTGCCAGCAGTTTGAAACGGGGCGCCGATAACAATGAGCAGTTCTTC.

This clonotype was observed a handful of times. The chain joins TRBV12-5 to TRBJ2-1; no clear D. V lost 7 bases to trimming and J lost 4 bases, with 8 bases between them. The CDR3 runs to 12 residues. In germline, CDR1 is LGHNT, CDR2 FRNRAP. The DNA for the CDR3 is TGTGCTAGTGTGGGCCCTTACAATGAGCAGTTCTTC. The encoded protein is CASVGPYNEQFF.

This clonotype was found many times. The V gene is TRBV19, the J gene TRBJ2-1; D is possibly TRBD2 (5 bases). This CDR3 is built from 15 residues. The V end lost 6 bases, the J end lost 0 bases, and 12 bases lay between the germline ends. Germline V gives CDR1 LNHDA, CDR2 SQIVND (reference sequence). CDR3 nucleotides: TGTGCCAGTAGAGCCTTAGGGAGCTCCTACAATGAGCAGTTCTTC. It encodes CASRALGSSYNEQFF.

The rearrangement uses TRBV7-6 and TRBJ2-5, with D unclear. The CDR3 covers 11 residues. The V end was cut by 5 bases, the J end by 4 bases, with 5 bases between. The germline CDR1 and CDR2 sequences are SGHVS and FNYEAQ. CDR3 region: CASSARETQYF. The CDR3, as DNA: TGTGCCAGCAGCGCCCGAGAGACCCAGTACTTC.

This clonotype appeared a few times. The chain joins TRBV5-1 to TRBJ2-2; D remains ambiguous. There are 15 residues in the CDR3. Looked up from germline, CDR1 is SGHRS and CDR2 is YFSETQ. Trimming pared 0 bases from V and 0 bases from J, leaving 6 bases between. The CDR3 reads CASSLADPNTGELFF. The CDR3 nucleotides are TGCGCCAGCAGCTTGGCCGACCCGAACACCGGGGAGCTGTTTTTT.

In this sample, this clonotype turned up many times. The chain links TRBV20-1 to TRBJ1-5; the D is unclear. This CDR3 spans 14 amino acids. V lost 1 base to trimming and J lost 0 bases, with 7 bases between them. Germline V gene data show CDR1 as DFQATT and CDR2 as SNEGSKA (reference sequence). The CDR3 DNA is TGCAGTGCTAGAGCTGCGTATAGCAATCAGCCCCAGCATTTT. Translated, it gives CSARAAYSNQPQHF.

This rearrangement joins TRBV4-1 to TRBJ2-3; the D gene is possibly TRBD1 (5 bases). The CDR3 extends over 16 amino acids. Trimming removed 0 bases at V and 0 bases at J, with 10 bases between. The germline V gene encodes CDR1 MGHRA and CDR2 YSYEKL. The DNA for the CDR3 is TGCGCCAGCAGCCAAGAATGGACACCCAGCACAGATACGCAGTATTTT. Translation gives CASSQEWTPSTDTQYF.

This clonotype was picked up many times. This chain connects TRBV18 to TRBJ2-3; TRBD2 matches 8 bases. This CDR3 has 14 residues. Per germline, CDR1 KGHSH and CDR2 LQKENI. Germline trimming cut 6 bases from V and 2 bases from J; bases unmatched to any gene: 4. CDR3 coding DNA: TGTGCCAGCTCTAGCGGGGCCGACACAGATACGCAGTATTTT. This gives the protein CASSSGADTDTQYF.

A few counts support this clonotype. The J gene is TRBJ1-2, the V gene TRBV7-9; a weak D match, TRBD1 (6 bases). Trimming cost V 1 base and J 4 bases, with 10 bases left between them. Germline V gene data show CDR1 as SEHNR and CDR2 as FQNEAQ (reference sequence). The CDR3 contains 14 residues. Here the CDR3 reads CASSLETGPYGYTF. The CDR3 DNA reads TGTGCCAGCAGCTTAGAAACAGGGCCCTATGGCTACACCTTC.

Note on this clonotype: The junction departs from germline at one end; a sequencing error may be responsible. This chain connects TRBV20-1 to TRBJ1-3; D might be TRBD1 (6 bases). This CDR3 is built from 16 residues. Germline CDR1 reads DFQATT; CDR2 reads SNEGSKA (reference sequence). The CDR3 nucleotides read TGCAGTGCTCACTTCCAGGGGTCTTACTCTGAAAACACCATATATTTT. Translation: CSAHFQGSYSENTIYF.

The V and J genes are TRBV10-2 and TRBJ2-7; 9 positions agree with TRBD1. With 4 bases clipped from V and 3 bases from J, the junction kept 4 bases outside the gene matches. Germline V lookup: CDR1 WSHSY, CDR2 SAAADI. The CDR3 loop spans 14 amino acids. CDR3 residues: CASSADRGYYEQYV. The CDR3 DNA sequence: TGCGCCAGCAGTGCGGACAGGGGATACTACGAGCAGTACGTC.

The chain employs TRBV10-3 and TRBJ1-6; 7 bases are shared with TRBD1. The CDR3 extends over 14 amino acids. The V gene's germline CDR1 is ENHRY and CDR2 SYGVKD. The V and J ends lost 8 bases and 7 bases, in that order; junction bases with no gene match: 8. CDR3 nucleotide sequence: TGTGCCATCTCGCCGGGACAGACAAATTCACCCCTCCACTTT. Translation gives CAISPGQTNSPLHF.

This clonotype was counted between two and nine times. This sequence joins TRBV12-3 or TRBV12-4 and TRBJ1-6, with no clear D. Trimming took 5 bases from V and 14 from J, leaving 19 bases between them. This CDR3 is built from 14 residues. CDR3 sequence reads: CASSGGREDGSLHF. For the CDR3, the DNA is TGTGCCAGCAGTGGTGGACGGGAAGATGGGTCCCTCCACTTT.

The rearrangement links TRBV5-1 to TRBJ1-1, with 8 positions matching TRBD1. CDR1 and CDR2 from the germline V gene are SGHRS and YFSETQ. This CDR3 contains 15 residues. V trimming: 0 bases; J trimming: 6 bases; junction bases outside the gene matches: 7. The CDR3 spells CASSLGTQGDPEAFF. The CDR3 DNA is TGCGCCAGCAGCTTGGGTACACAGGGGGATCCTGAAGCTTTCTTT.

This clonotype was detected ten times or more. The chain recombines TRBV29-1 with TRBJ2-5; weak D call: TRBD1 (6 bases). The germline CDR1 and CDR2 sequences are SQVTM and ANQGSEA. The V gene lost 2 bases and the J gene lost 5 bases, with 12 bases spanning the gap. The CDR3 is 13 amino acids. The CDR3 sequence: CSVETGKIETQYF. For the CDR3, the DNA is TGCAGCGTTGAAACAGGGAAAATTGAGACCCAGTACTTC. The variable domain in full, with the rest retrieved from reference TRBV29-1 and TRBJ2-5, is SAVISQKPSRDICQRGTSLTIQCQVDSQVTMMFWYRQQPGQSLTLIATANQGSEATYESGFVIDKFPISRPNLTFSTLTVSNMSPEDSSIYLCSVETGKIETQYFGPGTRLLVL.